These 24 T cell receptor beta chains originate from one sample sequenced in a study of CD8+CD57+ T cells in acquired aplastic anemia. Flow cytometry had shown expanded CD8+CD57+ cells in the patients chosen for sequencing. The template used for profiling TCR beta VDJ and CDR3 was genomic DNA. TCRdb re-called the reads with MiXCR, one entry per CDR3 protein. The table has hundreds of thousands of distinct CDR3 sequences, roughly 34% seen once. Input material: sorted CD4+, CD8+, or CD8+CD57+ T cells (not recorded which) from PBMCs. The source of these receptors is a human donor with aplastic anemia.

This clonotype was recorded many times. This chain links TRBV5-1 with TRBJ1-2; D is ambiguous. V was clipped by 3 bases and J by 2 bases, with 11 bases between them. The V gene's germline CDR1 is SGHRS and CDR2 YFSETQ. The CDR3 has 14 amino acids. Here the CDR3 reads CASSSTQGNYGYTF. The DNA for the CDR3 is TGCGCCAGCAGCTCCACCCAAGGAAACTATGGCTACACCTTC. The full variable domain, rest sourced from reference TRBV5-1 and TRBJ1-2, is KAGVTQTPRYLIKTRGQQVTLSCSPISGHRSVSWYQQTPGQGLQFLFEYFSETQRNKGNFPGRFSGRQFSNSRSEMNVSTLELGDSALYLCASSSTQGNYGYTFGSGTRLTVV.

This clonotype came up many times. The chain recombines TRBV2 with TRBJ2-3; no firm D call. CDR3 length: 10 amino acids. The germline V gene encodes CDR1 SNHLY and CDR2 FYNNEI. Trimming left V 3 bases short and J 7 bases short, with 2 bases between. The CDR3 sequence is CASSEYTQYF. The CDR3 DNA reads as TGTGCCAGCAGTGAGTATACGCAGTATTTT.

This clonotype has at least ten counts. The chain is built from TRBV20-1 and TRBJ1-5; D possibly corresponds to TRBD1 (6 bases). With 2 bases removed from V and 4 bases from J, the gap between germline ends came to 15 bases. This CDR3 comprises 15 residues. Germline CDR1 DFQATT, CDR2 SNEGSKA (reference sequence). The CDR3 spells CSARTTLGGNQPQHF. DNA of the CDR3: TGCAGTGCTAGAACTACGTTAGGGGGGAATCAGCCCCAGCATTTT.

On this clonotype itself: A read error may produce the germline difference seen at one junction end. The genes are TRBV7-9 and TRBJ2-7; D not certain. Germline CDR1 reads SEHNR; CDR2 reads FQNEAQ (reference sequence). CDR3 length: 12 residues. The CDR3 protein is CAGSLVGYEQYF. In DNA, the CDR3 is TGTGCCGGCAGCTTAGTAGGATACGAGCAGTACTTC. The full variable domain, in which reference TRBV7-9 and TRBJ2-7 provide the parts outside the CDR3, is DTGVSQNPRHKITKRGQNVTFRCDPISEHNRLYWYRQTLGQGPEFLTYFQNEAQLEKSRLLSDRFSAERPKGSFSTLEIQRTEQGDSAMYLCAGSLVGYEQYFGPGTRLTVT.

The table lists this clonotype with a count of one. This may come from a read error, since a much larger clone is one base off. V is TRBV2 and J is TRBJ2-5; D remains unclear. This CDR3 has 14 residues. V dropped 7 bases and J dropped 5 bases, with 17 bases sitting between them. The germline gives CDR1 SNHLY, CDR2 FYNNEI. For the CDR3, the DNA is TGTGCCAGCAAAAGTCGGTTCCCCCGGGAGACCCAGTACTTC. Translation: CASKSRFPRETQYF.

This clonotype has a count of ten or more. The CDR3: CASSQAATGGGYGYTF. The CDR3 coding sequence is TGTGCCAGCAGCCAAGCCGCGACAGGAGGTGGCTATGGCTACACCTTC. The V and J genes are TRBV14 and TRBJ1-2, with D perhaps TRBD1 (6 bases). The germline V gene encodes CDR1 SGHDN and CDR2 FVKESK. Trimming shortened V by 1 base and J by 4 bases, and 16 bases separated the two germline ends. The CDR3 extends over 16 amino acids.

The CDR3 coding sequence is TGTGCCAGCAGTTACAGAGGGCAGGGCGGCGAGCAGTACTTC. Protein sequence: CASSYRGQGGEQYF. The chain recombines TRBV6-5 with TRBJ2-7, with D perhaps being TRBD1 or TRBD2 (5 bases each). The germline gives CDR1 MNHEY, CDR2 SVGAGI. This CDR3 comprises 14 residues. V was shortened by 2 bases and J by 6 bases, with 14 bases between the two germline ends.

A word on this clonotype: A much larger clone sits a single nucleotide away, making a read error possible. The chain recombines TRBV20-1 with TRBJ2-7, with D perhaps matching TRBD1 (5 bases). This CDR3 spans 13 amino acids. The V gene's germline CDR1 is DFQATT and CDR2 SNEGSKA (reference sequence). The CDR3 reads CSASWQGAYVQYF. In DNA form, the CDR3 reads TGCAGTGCTAGTTGGCAGGGTGCCTACGTGCAGTACTTC.

The V gene is TRBV6-5, the J gene TRBJ2-7; D is perhaps TRBD1 (6 bases). Germline V gene lookup returns CDR1 MNHEY and CDR2 SVGAGI. Trimming removed 0 bases from V and 5 bases from J, with 11 bases in between. The CDR3 loop spans 14 amino acids. CDR3 amino acids: CASSYSGAKDEQYF. DNA for the CDR3: TGTGCCAGCAGTTACTCGGGGGCTAAGGACGAGCAGTACTTC.

This clonotype was counted only a few times. The chain combines TRBV14 with TRBJ2-3, with 9 bases fitting TRBD1. The CDR3 extends over 16 amino acids. In germline, CDR1 is SGHDN, CDR2 FVKESK. Germline trimming cut 5 bases from V and 1 base from J; bases unmatched to any gene: 7. In DNA form, the CDR3 reads TGTGCCAGCAGCTCGGGACAGGGTAAAGGCACAGATACGCAGTATTTT. Its protein is CASSSGQGKGTDTQYF.

The chain employs TRBV2 and TRBJ2-5; TRBD1 is a possible D gene (5 bases). Between the trimmed V and J ends, which lost 6 bases and 9 bases, there was a span of 20 bases. The CDR3 has 14 amino acids. CDR1 is SNHLY, CDR2 FYNNEI, per germline. The chain's CDR3 is CASSLQVQNQPQYF. The CDR3 coding sequence is TGTGCCAGCAGCCTACAGGTCCAGAATCAGCCCCAGTACTTC.

This chain connects TRBV11-1 to TRBJ1-5, with a possible D match to TRBD1 (5 bases). This CDR3 has 16 amino acids. The V end lost 5 bases, the J end lost 2 bases, and 16 bases lay between the germline ends. CDR1 SGHAT and CDR2 FQDESV come from the germline V gene (reference sequence). The CDR3 region has the DNA TGTGCCAGCAGCCCCAGGGCCGTGAAGGGCAATCAGCCCCAGCATTTT. Protein sequence: CASSPRAVKGNQPQHF.

In regard to this clonotype: Since the CDR3 does not end with the conserved phenylalanine or tryptophan, this likely comes from a read error. The chain employs TRBV6-6 and TRBJ2-7; no clear D. V was pared by 5 bases and J by 9 bases, with 11 bases between. The CDR3 runs to 11 residues. Germline V gene sequence: CDR1 MNHNY, CDR2 SVGAGI (reference sequence). This CDR3 reads CASSDTDTQYL. The CDR3, as DNA: TGTGCCAGCAGTGACACAGATACGCAGTACCTC.

This clonotype was observed a handful of times. The chain uses TRBV13 and TRBJ1-1; the D is unclear. CDR1 PRHDT and CDR2 FYEKMQ come from the germline V gene (reference sequence). The CDR3 is 12 residues long. V lost 5 bases, J lost 7 bases, and 11 bases lay in between. The CDR3: CASSQRLVEAFF. In DNA, the CDR3 is TGTGCCAGCAGCCAGAGACTGGTTGAAGCTTTCTTT.

Worth noting for this clonotype: The junction shows a germline mismatch at one end, possibly a read error. DNA for the CDR3: TGTGCCAGCAGCTCTAGCGGGGGGAGGAACTTC. As protein: CASSSSGGRNF. V is TRBV7-9 and J is TRBJ2-7; 11 nucleotides match TRBD2. CDR1 and CDR2 from the germline V gene are SEHNR and FQNEAQ (reference sequence). The CDR3 runs 11 residues.

This clonotype was seen more than once but under ten times. This chain links TRBV6-1 with TRBJ2-7; TRBD1 matches at 7 bases. The CDR3 has 14 residues. After removal of 6 bases from V and 4 bases from J, the junction contained 9 bases not matched to a gene. The germline gives CDR1 MNHNS, CDR2 SASEGT. CDR3 bases: TGTGCCAGCAGCAGACCGGGACAGAAATACGAGCAGTACTTC. It encodes CASSRPGQKYEQYF.

In its sample, this clonotype was seen many times. The genes are TRBV9 and TRBJ1-3; tentatively, D is TRBD1 (5 bases). V was trimmed by 0 bases and J by 8 bases, leaving 9 bases between them. There are 13 residues in the CDR3. The germline V gene encodes CDR1 SGDLS and CDR2 YYNGEE. The CDR3 nucleotides read TGTGCCAGCAGCGTAGGCCAGGGCCACACCATATATTTT. Translating it yields CASSVGQGHTIYF.

V and J are TRBV19 and TRBJ2-3; 8 nucleotides line up with TRBD1. Trimming removed 7 bases from V and 0 bases from J; junction bases left unmatched: 3. Germline V gene data show CDR1 as LNHDA and CDR2 as SQIVND (reference sequence). This CDR3 comprises 14 residues. CDR3 nucleotide sequence: TGTGCCAGTACACCAGGGGGCAGCACAGATACGCAGTATTTT. It specifies CASTPGGSTDTQYF.

This clonotype was counted at least ten times. The rearrangement uses TRBV5-8 and TRBJ2-7; a weak D match, TRBD1 (5 bases). The germline V and J ends were trimmed by 2 bases and 10 bases, with 10 bases remaining between them. Per the germline V gene, CDR1 is SGHTS and CDR2 is YDEGEE. CDR3 size: 11 residues. CDR3 in amino acids: CASSFDSVQYF. CDR3 nucleotides: TGTGCCAGCAGCTTTGACAGCGTACAGTACTTC. Complete variable domain (other parts from reference TRBV5-8 and TRBJ2-7): EAGVTQSPTHLIKTRGQQATLRCSPISGHTSVYWYQQALGLGLQFLLWYDEGEERNRGNFPPRFSGRQFPNYSSELNVNALELEDSALYLCASSFDSVQYFGPGTRLTVT.

In regard to this clonotype: The junction departs from the called germline gene at one end, perhaps through a read error. This chain joins TRBV25-1 and TRBJ1-3; D remains unclear. This CDR3 is built from 15 residues. CDR1 is MGHDK, CDR2 SYGVNS, per germline. The CDR3 sequence is CASSLVGSSGNTMYF. In DNA, the CDR3 is TGTGCCAGCAGCTTAGTTGGCAGCTCTGGAAACACCATGTATTTT.

CDR3 nucleotides: TGCGCCAGCAGCTTGGTGGTAAGCCCGAGCACTGAAGCTTTCTTT. It yields the protein CASSLVVSPSTEAFF. The chain carries TRBV5-1 and TRBJ1-1; unclear D gene. The CDR3 is 15 amino acids. Germline CDR1 SGHRS, CDR2 YFSETQ. V was cut by 0 bases and J by 4 bases, with 13 bases left in between.

This clonotype was observed a handful of times. Being one base from a much bigger clone, this may be a read error. The rearrangement joins TRBV20-1 to TRBJ1-6; 7 bases fit TRBD1. Germline CDR1 reads DFQATT; CDR2 reads SNEGSKA (reference sequence). V lost 5 bases and J lost 9; bases outside the gene matches: 7. The CDR3 runs to 13 residues. This chain's CDR3 is CSAGGDSRSPLHF. The DNA for the CDR3 is TGCAGTGCTGGGGGGGACAGTCGTTCACCCCTCCACTTT.

The chain uses TRBV29-1 and TRBJ2-7; D is undetermined. Trimming left V 4 bases short and J 4 bases short, with 17 bases between. Germline V CDR1 and CDR2: SQVTM, ANQGSEA. CDR3 size: 14 residues. This chain's CDR3 is CSVVEPVAGYEQYF. Here the CDR3 DNA reads TGCAGCGTTGTCGAGCCAGTGGCCGGTTACGAGCAGTACTTC.

The gene calls are TRBV25-1 and TRBJ1-6, with D possibly TRBD1 on 5 matching bases. The V end lost 5 bases, the J end lost 4 bases, and 12 bases lay between the germline ends. This CDR3 is 15 amino acids long. Germline lookup yields CDR1 MGHDK and CDR2 SYGVNS. This chain's CDR3 is CASSTGTVYNSPLHF. The DNA for the CDR3 is TGTGCCAGCAGTACCGGGACTGTGTATAATTCACCCCTCCACTTT.